These T cell receptor beta chains were read from a single sample in a study of T cell responses to AZD1222 COVID-19 vaccine. Sequencing used immunoSEQ multiplex PCR; TCRdb keeps in-frame clones, though not all of them. Of more than 100,000 clones in the sample, around 92% were seen once. This sample comprised peripheral blood, obtained on day 0 of AZD1222 vaccination. These receptor sequences come from an adult in good health. Each CDR3 is given with its conserved first and last residue. The order of the fields is CDR3 length, V gene, D gene, J gene, CDR3 protein. The D gene is left open where the match is weak.

17	TRBV7-2	NA	TRBJ2-7	CASSPRGTGTLTYEQYF
14	TRBV28	NA	TRBJ1-3	CASSLSSSGNTIYF
13	TRBV19	NA	TRBJ1-6	CASSIGNNSPLHF
12	TRBV28	NA	TRBJ1-1	CASSTLHPEAFF
15	TRBV5-5	TRBD1	TRBJ2-2	CASSLPGGRTGELFF
14	TRBV7-2	NA	TRBJ1-2	CASSFGPDSYGYTF
15	TRBV5-8	TRBD1	TRBJ1-6	CASSLVTGGESPLHF
12	TRBV6-5	NA	TRBJ2-7	CASSYSPGEQYF
13	TRBV12-3/TRBV12-4	NA	TRBJ1-5	CASSLGLGQPQHF
15	TRBV5-6	TRBD1	TRBJ2-7	CASSFGPGQSYEQYF